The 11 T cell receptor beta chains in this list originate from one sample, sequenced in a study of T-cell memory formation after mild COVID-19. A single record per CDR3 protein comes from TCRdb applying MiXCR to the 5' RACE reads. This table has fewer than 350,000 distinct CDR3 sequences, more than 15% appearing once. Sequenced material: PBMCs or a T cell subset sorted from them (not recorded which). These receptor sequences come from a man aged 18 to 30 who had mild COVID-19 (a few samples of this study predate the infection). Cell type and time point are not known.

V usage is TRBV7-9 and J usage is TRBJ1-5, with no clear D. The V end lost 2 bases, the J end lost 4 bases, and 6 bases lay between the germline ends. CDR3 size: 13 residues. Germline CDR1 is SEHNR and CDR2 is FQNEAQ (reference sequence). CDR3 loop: CASSLMENQPQHF. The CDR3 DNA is TGTGCCAGCAGCTTAATGGAAAATCAGCCCCAGCATTTT.

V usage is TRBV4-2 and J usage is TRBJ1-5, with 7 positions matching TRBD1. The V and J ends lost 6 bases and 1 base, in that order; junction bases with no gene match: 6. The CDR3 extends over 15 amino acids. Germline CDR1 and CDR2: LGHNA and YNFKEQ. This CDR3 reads CASRRDRDSNQPQHF. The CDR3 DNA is TGTGCCAGCAGGCGAGACAGGGACAGCAATCAGCCCCAGCATTTT.

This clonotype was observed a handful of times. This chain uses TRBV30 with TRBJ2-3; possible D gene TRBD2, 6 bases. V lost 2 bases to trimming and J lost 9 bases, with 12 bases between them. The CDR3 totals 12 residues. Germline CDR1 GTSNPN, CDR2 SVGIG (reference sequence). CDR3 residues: CAWSSGLRTQYF. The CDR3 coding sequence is TGTGCCTGGAGTTCGGGACTCCGGACGCAGTATTTT.

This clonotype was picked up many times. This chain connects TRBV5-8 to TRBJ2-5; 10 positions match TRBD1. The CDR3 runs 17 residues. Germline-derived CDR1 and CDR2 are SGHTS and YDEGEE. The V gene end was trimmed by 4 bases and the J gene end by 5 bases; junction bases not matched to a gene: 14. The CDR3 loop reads CASSRPLGTGVKETQYF. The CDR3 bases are TGTGCCAGCAGCCGCCCCCTCGGGACAGGGGTGAAGGAGACCCAGTACTTC.

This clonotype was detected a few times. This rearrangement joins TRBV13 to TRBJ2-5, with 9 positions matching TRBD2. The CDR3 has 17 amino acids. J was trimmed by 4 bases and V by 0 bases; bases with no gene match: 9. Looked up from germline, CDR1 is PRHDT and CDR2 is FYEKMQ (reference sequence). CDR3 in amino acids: CASSLGRHSSGAETQYF. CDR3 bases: TGTGCCAGCAGCTTAGGCCGGCATTCTAGCGGGGCAGAGACCCAGTACTTC.

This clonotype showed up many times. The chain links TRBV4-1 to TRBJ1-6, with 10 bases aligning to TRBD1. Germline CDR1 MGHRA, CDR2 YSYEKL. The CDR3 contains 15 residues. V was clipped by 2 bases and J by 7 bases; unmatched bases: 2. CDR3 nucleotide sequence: TGCGCCAGCAGCCAATGGACAGGGGGAAATTCACCCCTCCACTTT. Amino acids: CASSQWTGGNSPLHF.

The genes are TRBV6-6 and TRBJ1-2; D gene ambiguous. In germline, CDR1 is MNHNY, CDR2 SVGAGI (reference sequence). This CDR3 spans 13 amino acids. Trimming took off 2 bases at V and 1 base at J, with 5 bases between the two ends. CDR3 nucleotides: TGTGCCAGCAGTTACGTGGATAACTATGGCTACACCTTC. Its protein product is CASSYVDNYGYTF.

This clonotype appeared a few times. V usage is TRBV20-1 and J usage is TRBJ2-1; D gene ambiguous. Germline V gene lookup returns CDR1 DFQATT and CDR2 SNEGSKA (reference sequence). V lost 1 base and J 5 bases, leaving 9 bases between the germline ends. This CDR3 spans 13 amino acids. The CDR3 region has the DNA TGCAGTGCTAGAGTGCAACCGAACAATGAGCAGTTCTTC. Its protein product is CSARVQPNNEQFF.

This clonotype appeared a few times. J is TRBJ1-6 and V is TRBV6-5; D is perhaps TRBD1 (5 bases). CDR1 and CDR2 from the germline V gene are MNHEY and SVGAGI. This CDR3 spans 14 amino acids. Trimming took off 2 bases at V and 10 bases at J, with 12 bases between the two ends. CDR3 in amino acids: CASSYPSQGSPLHF. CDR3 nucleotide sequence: TGTGCCAGCAGTTACCCGAGCCAGGGCTCACCCCTCCACTTT.

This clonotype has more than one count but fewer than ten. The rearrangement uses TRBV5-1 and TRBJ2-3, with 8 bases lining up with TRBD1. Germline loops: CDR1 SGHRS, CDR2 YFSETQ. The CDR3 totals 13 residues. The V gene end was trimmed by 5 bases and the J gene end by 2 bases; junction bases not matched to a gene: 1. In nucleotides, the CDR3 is TGCGCCAGCAGGACAGGGGACACAGATACGCAGTATTTT. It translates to CASRTGDTDTQYF. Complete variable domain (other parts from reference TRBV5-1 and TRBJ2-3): KAGVTQTPRYLIKTRGQQVTLSCSPISGHRSVSWYQQTPGQGLQFLFEYFSETQRNKGNFPGRFSGRQFSNSRSEMNVSTLELGDSALYLCASRTGDTDTQYFGPGTRLTVL.

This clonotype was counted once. The CDR3 bases are TGCGCCAGCAGCCTAGACTCCTTAGGGGACACTGAAGCTTTCTTT. This codes for CASSLDSLGDTEAFF. The chain is built from TRBV5-1 and TRBJ1-1, with D possibly matching TRBD1 (5 bases). This CDR3 spans 15 amino acids. The germline V gene encodes CDR1 SGHRS and CDR2 YFSETQ. Between the trimmed V and J ends, which lost 4 bases and 3 bases, there was a span of 16 bases.